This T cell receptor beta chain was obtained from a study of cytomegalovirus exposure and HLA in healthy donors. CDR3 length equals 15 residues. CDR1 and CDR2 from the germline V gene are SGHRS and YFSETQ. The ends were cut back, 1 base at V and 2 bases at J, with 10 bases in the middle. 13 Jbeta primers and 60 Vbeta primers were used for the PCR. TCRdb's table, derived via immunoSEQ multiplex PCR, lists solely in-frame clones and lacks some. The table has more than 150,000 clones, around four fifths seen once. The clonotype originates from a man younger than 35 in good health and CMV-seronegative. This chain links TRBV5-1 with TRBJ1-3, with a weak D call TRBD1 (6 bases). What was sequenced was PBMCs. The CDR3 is CASSLMAGAGNTIYF. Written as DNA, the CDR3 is TGCGCCAGCAGCTTGATGGCAGGGGCTGGAAACACCATATATTTT.